The clone carrying this TCR beta chain was counted once. The antigen is unknown. Sequencing was performed with immunoSEQ multiplex PCR; in TCRdb, only in-frame clones are kept and a portion is missing. This table holds roughly 200,000 clones, about 89% found once. The CDR3 is 12 amino acids. V lost 3 bases and J 8 bases, leaving 10 bases between the germline ends. The germline V gene has CDR1 MNHEY and CDR2 SVGEGT. Samples with a second dose at about 4 or about 12 weeks were pooled together. This record comes from a study of T cell responses to AZD1222 COVID-19 vaccine. Points from the study as a whole: Repertoires were obtained only post-peak T cell response. Nearly half of unique spike-specific TCRs reportedly avoided B.1.351 and B.1.1.7 mutated regions. A mostly white British donor set with more females was recruited, and clonal diversity was possibly underestimated.

The sample was peripheral blood, taken 28 days after the second AZD1222 dose. The TCR was taken from an adult who received the AZD1222 COVID-19 vaccine. The gene calls are TRBV6-2 or TRBV6-3 and TRBJ1-2; D gene uncertain. CDR3 protein: CASSYSQVGYTF. Written as DNA, the CDR3 is TGTGCCAGCAGTTATTCTCAAGTGGGCTACACCTTC.